This T cell receptor (beta chain) appears in the sequencing data of a study of T-cell reconstitution after alpha-beta-depleted transplantation in children. This clonotype was found a few times. Preparing the TCRbeta library involved the use of unique molecular identifiers. TCRdb independently ran MiXCR on the PCR reads; one entry per CDR3 protein. The profile shows 420,000 or so distinct CDR3 sequences, about a tenth of them singletons. The clonotype originates from a human donor who donated a stem cell graft to a child with acute myeloid leukemia. The source was PBMCs from the stem cell graft donor, collected from the stem cell graft.

The CDR3: CASSPHPGLESQETQYF. The CDR3 nucleotides read TGTGCCAGCAGCCCCCACCCAGGGCTGGAATCCCAAGAGACCCAGTACTTC. This chain links TRBV6-1 with TRBJ2-5; D might be TRBD1 (5 bases). The CDR3 is 17 amino acids. In germline, CDR1 is MNHNS, CDR2 SASEGT. V gave up 6 bases and J gave up 1 base, with 21 bases separating them.